The text below deals with one T cell receptor (beta chain). With V trimmed by 5 bases and J by 7 bases, 16 bases remained unmatched. CDR3 length: 17 amino acids. The germline CDR1 and CDR2 sequences are MRHNA and SNTAGT. The data are from a study of T cells in Graves' hyperthyroidism and ophthalmopathy. Using RNA transcripts as the source, TCR beta CDR3 regions were amplified. HTBI primers were employed in a first-round RT-PCR of the TCR CDR3. TCRdb redid the calling of the multiplex PCR reads with MiXCR, one entry per CDR3 protein. The sample lists 250,000 or so distinct CDR3 sequences, about 15% occurring once.

V and J are TRBV6-4 and TRBJ2-1, with 8 bases fitting TRBD2. The receptor was derived from a young woman with Graves' ophthalmopathy. The sample consisted of blood. This CDR3 is CASSRKLGLGSENEQFF. CDR3 nucleotide sequence: TGTGCCAGCAGTCGAAAGCTGGGACTAGGGAGTGAGAATGAGCAGTTCTTC.